This T cell receptor (beta chain) was sequenced during a study of T cell repertoires in cytomegalovirus infection. TCRdb reanalysed the reads using MiXCR and keeps one entry per CDR3 protein. The repertoire includes 100,000 to 150,000 distinct CDR3 sequences, over 25% of them detected once, and about 54% sits in the top ten. A word on this clonotype: Its specificity is unknown.

Losses at the gene ends were 6 bases for V and 1 base for J; bases not matched to a gene: 9. The CDR3 extends over 17 amino acids. Germline lookup yields CDR1 LNHDA and CDR2 SQIVND (reference sequence). This sequence originates from a human donor in good health (CMV status not recorded). Some clones in this sample may be carry-over from other donors' samples. This chain joins TRBV19 and TRBJ1-5; 10 bases line up with TRBD1. The sample in question was CD8+ T cells from cultured PBMCs, obtained from culture after CMV antigen stimulation. The CDR3 bases are TGTGCCAGTAGCGAAACTGACAGGGGGCTGAGCAATCAGCCCCAGCATTTT. Translated: CASSETDRGLSNQPQHF.